Below are 15 T cell receptor beta chains sequenced from a single sample in a study of T cells in localized non-small cell lung cancer. Data came from immunoSEQ multiplex PCR; TCRdb stores just in-frame clones and leaves some out. The data hold approximately 31,000 clones, with about nine tenths observed a single time. Sequences were derived from peripheral blood mononuclear cells, sampled before any cancer treatment. The receptors were gathered from a man between 40 and 70 years old with stage III lung adenocarcinoma.

J is TRBJ2-7 and V is TRBV5-6; possibly TRBD1 or TRBD2 for D (5 bases each). Germline V gene sequence: CDR1 SGHDT, CDR2 YYEEEE. The CDR3 spans 12 residues. V lost 1 base to trimming and J lost 5 bases, with 7 bases between them. This chain's CDR3 is CASSLRGDEQYF. CDR3 sequence (DNA): TGTGCCAGCAGCTTGCGAGGGGACGAGCAGTACTTC.

The chain links TRBV7-8 to TRBJ1-5, with 7 nucleotides matching TRBD1. Germline V gene sequence: CDR1 SGHVS, CDR2 FQNEAQ. This CDR3 comprises 13 residues. Unmatched junction bases numbered 2, after V lost 5 bases and J lost 4 bases. DNA for the CDR3: TGTGCCAGCAGCCTACAGGGGAATCAGCCCCAGCATTTT. Encoded protein: CASSLQGNQPQHF.

V and J are TRBV4-3 and TRBJ2-7; D possibly corresponds to TRBD2 (6 bases). Trimming cost V 0 bases and J 3 bases, with 12 bases left between them. The germline V gene has CDR1 LGHNA and CDR2 YSLEER. The CDR3 has 15 residues. This CDR3 reads CASSQDRATSYEQYF. DNA of the CDR3: TGCGCCAGCAGCCAAGATCGGGCGACTAGCTACGAGCAGTACTTC.

The chain recombines TRBV2 with TRBJ1-1; the match to TRBD1 covers 7 bases. V lost 9 bases, J lost 0 bases, and 4 bases stayed unmatched. The CDR3 has 13 residues. The germline gives CDR1 SNHLY, CDR2 FYNNEI. Written as DNA, the CDR3 is TGTGCCAGGCGGGACAGACTGAACACTGAAGCTTTCTTT. Amino acids: CARRDRLNTEAFF.

The chain uses TRBV7-2 and TRBJ2-1; D is perhaps TRBD1 or TRBD2 (5 bases each). Germline values: CDR1 SGHTA, CDR2 FQGNSA. The CDR3 totals 16 residues. V lost 6 bases and J lost 4, with 19 bases in between. CDR3 protein: CASRDGHGGGYNEQFF. The CDR3 DNA follows: TGTGCCAGCAGGGATGGGCACGGTGGGGGATACAATGAGCAGTTCTTC.

The V call is TRBV4-1, the J call TRBJ2-7; D unresolved. Germline-derived CDR1 and CDR2 are MGHRA and YSYEKL. Trimming stripped 2 bases from V and 3 bases from J, with 11 bases between. The CDR3 contains 14 residues. The CDR3 bases are TGCGCCAGCAGCCAAAACAGCAACATCTACGAGCAGTACTTC. This gives the protein CASSQNSNIYEQYF.

The chain combines TRBV7-2 with TRBJ2-6, with D perhaps TRBD2 (7 bases). This CDR3 contains 16 residues. Germline V gene data show CDR1 as SGHTA and CDR2 as FQGNSA. V dropped 1 base and J dropped 3 bases, with 10 bases sitting between them. The CDR3, as DNA: TGTGCCAGCAGCTTAGAGGGGGGGCATGGGGCCAACGTCCTGACTTTC. Translating it yields CASSLEGGHGANVLTF.

The rearrangement links TRBV27 to TRBJ1-5; TRBD1 might be the D (6 bases). V was pared by 0 bases and J by 6 bases, with 21 bases between. This CDR3 contains 18 residues. Per germline, CDR1 MNHEY and CDR2 SMNVEV (reference sequence). The CDR3 DNA reads TGTGCCAGCAGTTTATCGATATATGGGGGGGCGCGGAGTCAGCCCCAGCATTTT. Encoded protein: CASSLSIYGGARSQPQHF.

The chain links TRBV2 to TRBJ2-3; a possible D gene is TRBD2 (7 bases). Trimming cost V 3 bases and J 4 bases, with 17 bases left between them. The CDR3 spans 16 residues. Germline V gives CDR1 SNHLY, CDR2 FYNNEI. The CDR3 here is CASSDYSGGASDTQYF. In nucleotides, the CDR3 is TGTGCCAGCAGTGATTATAGTGGGGGGGCTTCAGATACGCAGTATTTT.

This clone occurred once. The chain uses TRBV7-8 and TRBJ2-3, with 9 bases fitting TRBD2. V lost 1 base and J lost 0; bases outside the gene matches: 2. The CDR3 is made up of 16 amino acids. Germline V lookup: CDR1 SGHVS, CDR2 FQNEAQ. CDR3 nucleotide sequence: TGTGCCAGCAGCTTAGGACTAGCGGTCAGCACAGATACGCAGTATTTT. Its translation is CASSLGLAVSTDTQYF.

V gene TRBV5-6 combines with J gene TRBJ2-5; 8 nucleotides agree with TRBD2. The V gene end was trimmed by 2 bases and the J gene end by 4 bases; junction bases not matched to a gene: 10. Germline CDR1 SGHDT, CDR2 YYEEEE. The CDR3 has 16 residues. In DNA form, the CDR3 reads TGTGCCAGCAGCTTCTTTGCGGGGGGCTTGGGAGAGACCCAGTACTTC. Residues: CASSFFAGGLGETQYF.

A single count supports this clone. This chain joins TRBV28 and TRBJ2-7, with a weak D call TRBD1 (6 bases). V was trimmed by 7 bases and J by 4 bases, leaving 14 bases between them. The CDR3 covers 13 residues. Germline V gives CDR1 MDHEN, CDR2 SYDVKM. CDR3 nucleotide sequence: TGTGCCAGCACCCCAGGGACAAAGTACGAGCAGTACTTC. This translates into CASTPGTKYEQYF.

The chain is built from TRBV5-1 and TRBJ2-7; either TRBD1 or TRBD2 may fit D (5 bases each). Germline CDR1 reads SGHRS; CDR2 reads YFSETQ. V lost 0 bases and J 3 bases, leaving 16 bases between the germline ends. The CDR3 has 16 residues. The CDR3 is CASSLALGVSFYEQYF. CDR3 in DNA: TGCGCCAGCAGCTTGGCCTTGGGGGTCTCGTTCTACGAGCAGTACTTC.

This clone was detected only once. The V gene is TRBV6-1, the J gene TRBJ1-6; weak D call: TRBD1 (6 bases). The CDR3 loop spans 14 amino acids. V was clipped by 10 bases and J by 9 bases, with 19 bases between them. The germline V gene encodes CDR1 MNHNS and CDR2 SASEGT. The CDR3 DNA is TGTGCCACCTCACTAACAGGGTTCGGTTCACCCCTCCACTTT. It encodes CATSLTGFGSPLHF.

Of note for this clone: A single base is all that separates this from a far larger clone, so a read error is likely. The same CDR3 is also encoded by other DNA sequences in this sample. V and J are TRBV5-6 and TRBJ2-5; 10 bases align to TRBD2. CDR1 and CDR2 from the germline V gene are SGHDT and YYEEEE. This CDR3 is 15 amino acids long. The V and J ends lost 0 bases and 5 bases, in that order; junction bases with no gene match: 4. The CDR3 here is CASSLVAGGGETQYF. The CDR3 DNA sequence: TGTGCCAGCAGCTTGGTAGCGGGGGGCGGGGAGACCCAGTACTTC.